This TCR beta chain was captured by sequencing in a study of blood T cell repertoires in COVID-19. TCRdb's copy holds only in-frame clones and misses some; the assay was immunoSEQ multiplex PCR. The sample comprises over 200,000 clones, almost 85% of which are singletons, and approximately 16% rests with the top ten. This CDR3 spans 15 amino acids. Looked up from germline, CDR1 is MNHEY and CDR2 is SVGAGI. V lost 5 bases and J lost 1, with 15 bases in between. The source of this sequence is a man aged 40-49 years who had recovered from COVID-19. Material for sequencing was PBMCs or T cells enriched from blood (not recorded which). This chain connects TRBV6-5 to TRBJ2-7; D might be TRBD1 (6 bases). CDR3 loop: CASSITGWRSYEQYF. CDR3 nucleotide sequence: TGTGCCAGCAGTATAACAGGGTGGCGGTCCTACGAGCAGTACTTC.